These T cell receptor beta chains were read from a single sample in a study of blood T cell repertoires in COVID-19. Produced via immunoSEQ multiplex PCR; TCRdb's table is partial and in-frame only. There are about 80,000 clones in the sample; 88% occur only once, and 6.5% to 8.5% lies in the top ten. The sequenced sample consisted of peripheral blood. The source is a woman aged 80 or over with acute or convalescent COVID-19. The CDR3 runs from the conserved cysteine through the conserved F or W. D genes are given only for firm matches. For some rows the clone size is stated as once, few or many, or as a class when expanded; others skip it.

clone_size: NA
j_call: TRBJ1-5
d_call: NA
v_call: TRBV19
cdr3_aa: CASSIGQVYQPQHF
cdr3_nt: TGTGCCAGTAGTATCGGTCAGGTATATCAGCCCCAGCATTTT

clone_size: NA
j_call: TRBJ1-3
d_call: NA
v_call: TRBV12-5
cdr3_aa: CASGLVMGRLSGNTIYF
cdr3_nt: TGTGCTAGTGGTTTGGTCATGGGGCGACTCTCTGGAAACACCATATATTTT

clone_size: NA
j_call: TRBJ1-2
d_call: NA
v_call: TRBV5-6
cdr3_aa: CASSTERIYGYTF
cdr3_nt: TGTGCCAGCTCGACCGAGCGAATCTATGGCTACACCTTC

clone_size: NA
j_call: TRBJ1-4
d_call: NA
v_call: TRBV5-1
cdr3_aa: CASSLAGVQDEKLFF
cdr3_nt: TGCGCCAGCAGCCTCGCGGGGGTCCAGGATGAAAAACTGTTTTTT

clone_size: once
j_call: TRBJ2-2
d_call: NA
v_call: TRBV11-3
cdr3_aa: CASSSDYGELFF
cdr3_nt: TGTGCCAGCAGCTCCGACTACGGGGAGCTGTTTTTT

clone_size: NA
j_call: TRBJ1-2
d_call: TRBD1
v_call: TRBV5-1
cdr3_aa: CASSPGQGQSSYTF
cdr3_nt: TGCGCCAGCAGCCCCGGACAGGGACAGAGCTCTTACACCTTC

clone_size: NA
j_call: TRBJ2-2
d_call: TRBD1
v_call: TRBV2
cdr3_aa: CASGTGNPGELFF
cdr3_nt: TGTGCCAGCGGGACAGGGAACCCCGGGGAGCTGTTTTTT

clone_size: NA
j_call: TRBJ1-5
d_call: TRBD1
v_call: TRBV18
cdr3_aa: CASSPTRDSFNQPQHF
cdr3_nt: TGTGCCAGCTCACCGACAAGGGACAGTTTCAATCAGCCCCAGCATTTT

clone_size: once
j_call: TRBJ1-2
d_call: TRBD1
v_call: TRBV18
cdr3_aa: CASSPRDSMHGYTF
cdr3_nt: TGTGCCAGCTCACCTAGGGACAGTATGCATGGCTACACCTTC

clone_size: NA
j_call: TRBJ1-3
d_call: NA
v_call: TRBV18
cdr3_aa: CASSPGGETGNTIYF
cdr3_nt: TGTGCCAGCTCACCTGGGGGGGAAACTGGAAACACCATATATTTT

clone_size: NA
j_call: TRBJ1-2
d_call: TRBD1
v_call: TRBV30
cdr3_aa: CAWSVKSRDREPYGYTF
cdr3_nt: TGTGCCTGGAGTGTTAAATCCCGGGACAGGGAACCCTATGGCTACACCTTC

clone_size: NA
j_call: TRBJ1-2
d_call: NA
v_call: TRBV25-1
cdr3_aa: CASSFRDGYTF
cdr3_nt: TGTGCCAGCAGTTTCAGGGATGGCTACACCTTC

clone_size: few
j_call: TRBJ2-1
d_call: TRBD2
v_call: TRBV6-1
cdr3_aa: CASSVIGTSGYNEQFF
cdr3_nt: TGTGCCAGCAGTGTAATCGGGACTAGCGGGTACAATGAGCAGTTCTTC

clone_size: NA
j_call: TRBJ2-7
d_call: TRBD1
v_call: TRBV7-9
cdr3_aa: CASSPTGALEPPREYF
cdr3_nt: TGTGCCAGCAGCCCGACAGGGGCCCTCGAACCCCCCCGGGAATACTTC

clone_size: few
j_call: TRBJ2-7
d_call: NA
v_call: TRBV5-1
cdr3_aa: CASSPGHISYEQYF
cdr3_nt: TGCGCCAGCAGCCCGGGACATATCTCCTACGAGCAGTACTTC

clone_size: NA
j_call: TRBJ2-1
d_call: TRBD1
v_call: TRBV6-2/TRBV6-3
cdr3_aa: CASSSKGQRRYNEQFF
cdr3_nt: TGTGCCAGCAGTTCGAAGGGACAGAGACGTTACAATGAGCAGTTCTTC

clone_size: NA
j_call: TRBJ2-7
d_call: NA
v_call: TRBV9
cdr3_aa: CASSVEEGEGEQYF
cdr3_nt: TGTGCCAGCAGCGTAGAGGAGGGGGAGGGCGAGCAGTACTTC

clone_size: NA
j_call: TRBJ1-2
d_call: NA
v_call: TRBV19
cdr3_aa: CASSIDYGYTF
cdr3_nt: TGTGCCAGTAGTATCGACTATGGCTACACCTTC

clone_size: NA
j_call: TRBJ2-5
d_call: TRBD2
v_call: TRBV7-2
cdr3_aa: CASSLTAGGQETQYF
cdr3_nt: TGTGCCAGCAGCTTAACGGCGGGAGGACAAGAGACCCAGTACTTC

clone_size: NA
j_call: TRBJ2-1
d_call: NA
v_call: TRBV3-1/TRBV3-2
cdr3_aa: CASSQGKGGVSSYNEQFF
cdr3_nt: TGTGCCAGCAGCCAAGGGAAAGGGGGGGTAAGCTCCTACAATGAGCAGTTCTTC

clone_size: NA
j_call: TRBJ2-3
d_call: NA
v_call: TRBV15
cdr3_aa: CATSREQGHTDTQYF
cdr3_nt: TGTGCCACCAGCAGAGAACAGGGCCACACAGATACGCAGTATTTT

clone_size: NA
j_call: TRBJ1-1
d_call: NA
v_call: TRBV20-1
cdr3_aa: CTPGQAFF
cdr3_nt: TGCACACCGGGTCAAGCTTTCTTT

clone_size: NA
j_call: TRBJ1-4
d_call: NA
v_call: TRBV4-3
cdr3_aa: CASSQEVLGEKLFF
cdr3_nt: TGCGCCAGCAGCCAAGAAGTACTAGGGGAAAAACTGTTTTTT

clone_size: NA
j_call: TRBJ1-5
d_call: NA
v_call: TRBV5-1
cdr3_aa: CASRSITGNSKQPQHF
cdr3_nt: TGCGCCAGCAGATCGATTACAGGGAATTCGAAACAGCCCCAGCATTTT

clone_size: NA
j_call: TRBJ2-7
d_call: TRBD1
v_call: TRBV18
cdr3_aa: CASSSYTGDYEQYF
cdr3_nt: TGTGCCAGCTCATCTTATACAGGGGATTACGAGCAGTACTTC

clone_size: NA
j_call: TRBJ2-7
d_call: TRBD1
v_call: TRBV10-2
cdr3_aa: CASRDRGYEQYF
cdr3_nt: TGCGCCAGCAGGGACAGGGGGTACGAGCAGTACTTC

clone_size: NA
j_call: TRBJ1-5
d_call: TRBD1
v_call: TRBV12-3/TRBV12-4
cdr3_aa: CASSFRGAQPQHF
cdr3_nt: TGTGCCAGCAGTTTCAGGGGGGCCCAGCCCCAGCATTTT

clone_size: NA
j_call: TRBJ2-2
d_call: TRBD2
v_call: TRBV15
cdr3_aa: CATSRGLAGLNTGELFF
cdr3_nt: TGTGCCACCAGCAGAGGACTAGCGGGGCTGAACACCGGGGAGCTGTTTTTT

clone_size: NA
j_call: TRBJ2-5
d_call: NA
v_call: TRBV19
cdr3_aa: CASSGQIYQETQYF
cdr3_nt: TGTGCCAGTAGTGGACAGATATACCAAGAGACCCAGTACTTC

clone_size: NA
j_call: TRBJ1-1
d_call: NA
v_call: TRBV27
cdr3_aa: CASWKQAAEAFF
cdr3_nt: TGTGCCAGCTGGAAACAGGCGGCTGAAGCTTTCTTT

clone_size: NA
j_call: TRBJ1-2
d_call: NA
v_call: TRBV6-5
cdr3_aa: CASSYASGYGYTF
cdr3_nt: TGTGCCAGCAGTTACGCATCGGGTTATGGCTACACCTTC

clone_size: NA
j_call: TRBJ2-5
d_call: TRBD2
v_call: TRBV4-2
cdr3_aa: CASSQDSGDQETQYF
cdr3_nt: TGTGCCAGCAGCCAAGATAGCGGGGATCAAGAGACCCAGTACTTC

clone_size: NA
j_call: TRBJ1-1
d_call: NA
v_call: TRBV7-9
cdr3_aa: CASSLSAGALNTEAFF
cdr3_nt: TGTGCCAGCAGCTTATCGGCAGGGGCGTTGAACACTGAAGCTTTCTTT

clone_size: NA
j_call: TRBJ1-2
d_call: NA
v_call: TRBV7-6
cdr3_aa: CASSEDRRDGYTF
cdr3_nt: TGTGCCAGCAGCGAAGATAGGAGGGACGGCTACACCTTC

clone_size: NA
j_call: TRBJ2-2
d_call: NA
v_call: TRBV24-1
cdr3_aa: CATSTGIGELFF
cdr3_nt: TGTGCCACCAGTACAGGGATCGGGGAGCTGTTTTTT